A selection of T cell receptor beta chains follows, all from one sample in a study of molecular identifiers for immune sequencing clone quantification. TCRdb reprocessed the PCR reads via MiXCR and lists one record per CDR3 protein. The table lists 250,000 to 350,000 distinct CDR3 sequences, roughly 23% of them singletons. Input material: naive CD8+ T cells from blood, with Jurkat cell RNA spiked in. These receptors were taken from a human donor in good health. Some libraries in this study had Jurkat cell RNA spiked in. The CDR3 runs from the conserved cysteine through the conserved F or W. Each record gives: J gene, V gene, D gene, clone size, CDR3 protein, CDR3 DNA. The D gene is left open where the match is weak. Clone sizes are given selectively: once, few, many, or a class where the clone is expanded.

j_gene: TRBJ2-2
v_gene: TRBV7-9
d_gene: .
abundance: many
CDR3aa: CASSHTNTGELFF
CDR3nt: TGTGCCAGCAGCCACACGAACACCGGGGAGCTGTTTTTT

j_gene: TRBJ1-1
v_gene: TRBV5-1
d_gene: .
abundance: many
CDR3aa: CASSLHGAEAFF
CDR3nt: TGCGCCAGCAGCTTGCACGGGGCTGAAGCTTTCTTT

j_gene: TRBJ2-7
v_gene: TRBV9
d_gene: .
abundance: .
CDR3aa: CASSAGSTSSYEQYF
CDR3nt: TGTGCCAGCAGCGCCGGATCCACGAGCTCCTACGAGCAGTACTTC

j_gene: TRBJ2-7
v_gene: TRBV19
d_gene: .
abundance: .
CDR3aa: CASSESDYEQYF
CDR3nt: TGTGCCAGTAGTGAGAGCGACTACGAGCAGTACTTC

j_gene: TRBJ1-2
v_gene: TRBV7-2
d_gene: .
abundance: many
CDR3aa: CASSKETPYGYTF
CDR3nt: TGTGCCAGCAGTAAAGAGACTCCTTATGGCTACACCTTC

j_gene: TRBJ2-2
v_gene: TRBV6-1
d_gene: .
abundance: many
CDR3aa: CASSVKGPNTGELFF
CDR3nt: TGTGCCAGCAGTGTGAAGGGTCCGAACACCGGGGAGCTGTTTTTT

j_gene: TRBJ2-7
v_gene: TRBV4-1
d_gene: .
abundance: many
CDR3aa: CASSPLSGDYEQYF
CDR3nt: TGCGCCAGCAGCCCGCTTTCGGGGGACTACGAGCAGTACTTC

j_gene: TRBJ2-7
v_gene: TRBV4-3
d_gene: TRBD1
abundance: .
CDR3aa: CASSQQTGDDQYF
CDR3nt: TGCGCCAGCAGCCAACAGACAGGGGACGATCAGTACTTC

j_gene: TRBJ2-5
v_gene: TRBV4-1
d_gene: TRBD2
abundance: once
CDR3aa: CAGSGTSGISNSETQHF
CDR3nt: TGCGCCGGCAGTGGGACTAGCGGAATTTCAAACTCAGAGACCCAGCACTTC

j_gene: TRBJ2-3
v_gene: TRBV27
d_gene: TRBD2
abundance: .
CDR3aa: CASSSAGTFLYTQYF
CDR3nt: TGTGCCAGCAGTTCAGCGGGGACCTTTTTATATACGCAGTATTTT

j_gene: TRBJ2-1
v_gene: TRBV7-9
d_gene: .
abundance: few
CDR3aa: CASSLAGPGPESSYNEQFF
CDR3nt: TGTGCCAGCAGCTTAGCTGGACCCGGACCCGAGAGCTCCTACAATGAGCAGTTCTTC

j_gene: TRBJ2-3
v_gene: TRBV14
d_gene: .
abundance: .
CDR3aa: CASSQDRRDAQYF
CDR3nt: TGTGCCAGCAGCCAAGATAGGAGAGATGCGCAGTATTTT

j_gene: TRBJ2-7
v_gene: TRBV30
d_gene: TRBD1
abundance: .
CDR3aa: CAWSWGTAYEQYF
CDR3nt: TGTGCCTGGAGTTGGGGGACAGCCTACGAGCAGTACTTC

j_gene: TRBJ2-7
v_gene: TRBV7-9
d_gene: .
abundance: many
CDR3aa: CASSPIWEQYF
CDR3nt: TGTGCCAGCAGCCCCATTTGGGAGCAGTACTTC

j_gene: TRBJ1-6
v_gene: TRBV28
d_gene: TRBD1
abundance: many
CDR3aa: CASSRDRDEPNSPLHF
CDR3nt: TGTGCCAGCAGTCGGGACAGGGACGAACCGAATTCACCCCTCCACTTT

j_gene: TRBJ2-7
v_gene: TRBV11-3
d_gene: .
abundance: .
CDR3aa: CASSHRDTAYEQYF
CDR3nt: TGTGCCAGCAGCCACAGGGACACCGCCTACGAGCAGTACTTC

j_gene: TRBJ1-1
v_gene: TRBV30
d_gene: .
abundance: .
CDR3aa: CAWAYRDGTEAFF
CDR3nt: TGTGCCTGGGCCTACAGGGACGGCACTGAAGCTTTCTTT

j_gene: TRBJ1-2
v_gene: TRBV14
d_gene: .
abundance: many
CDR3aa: CASSQQQDNYGYTF
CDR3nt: TGTGCCAGCAGCCAGCAACAAGATAACTATGGCTACACCTTC

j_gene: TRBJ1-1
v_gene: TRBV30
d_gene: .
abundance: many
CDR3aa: CAFSGGSTEAFF
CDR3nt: TGTGCCTTCTCGGGGGGGTCGACTGAAGCTTTCTTT

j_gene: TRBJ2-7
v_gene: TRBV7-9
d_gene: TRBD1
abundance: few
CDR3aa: CASSLADRDYEQYF
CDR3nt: TGTGCCAGCAGCTTAGCCGACAGGGACTACGAGCAGTACTTC

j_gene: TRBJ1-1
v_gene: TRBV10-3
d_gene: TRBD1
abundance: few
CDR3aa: CAISEKQGYNTEAFF
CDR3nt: TGTGCCATCAGTGAAAAACAGGGGTACAACACTGAAGCTTTCTTT

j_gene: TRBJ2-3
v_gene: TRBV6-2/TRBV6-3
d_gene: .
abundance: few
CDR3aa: CASSINTGYTDTQYF
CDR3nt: TGTGCCAGCAGCATAAACACAGGATACACAGATACGCAGTATTTT

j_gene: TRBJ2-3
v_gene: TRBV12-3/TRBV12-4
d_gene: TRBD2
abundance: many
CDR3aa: CASTPSGGHPDTQYF
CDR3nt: TGTGCCAGCACCCCTAGCGGGGGGCACCCAGATACGCAGTATTTT

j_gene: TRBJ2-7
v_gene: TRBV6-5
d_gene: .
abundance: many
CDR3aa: CASSYSSQGYEQYF
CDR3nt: TGTGCCAGCAGTTACTCGAGCCAGGGCTACGAGCAGTACTTC

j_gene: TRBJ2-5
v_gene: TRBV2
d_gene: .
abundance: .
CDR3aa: CASRDWSQETQHF
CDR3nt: TGTGCCAGCAGGGATTGGTCCCAAGAGACCCAGCACTTC

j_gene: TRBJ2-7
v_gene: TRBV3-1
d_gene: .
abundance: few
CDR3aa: CASSQDIIGLVLEQYF
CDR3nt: TGTGCCAGCAGCCAAGATATAATAGGCTTGGTCCTTGAGCAGTACTTC

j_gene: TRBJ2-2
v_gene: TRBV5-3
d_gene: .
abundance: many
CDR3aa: CASSWTVNTGELFF
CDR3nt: TGTGCCAGCAGCTGGACAGTGAACACCGGGGAGCTGTTTTTT

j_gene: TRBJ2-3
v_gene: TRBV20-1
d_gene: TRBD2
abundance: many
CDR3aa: CSARGLAAVLDTQYF
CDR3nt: TGCAGTGCTAGAGGACTAGCGGCCGTGTTAGATACGCAGTATTTT

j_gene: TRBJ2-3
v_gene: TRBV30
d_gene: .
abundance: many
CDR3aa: CAWGLTGFGTDTQYF
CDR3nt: TGTGCCTGGGGACTGACGGGGTTCGGAACAGATACGCAGTATTTT

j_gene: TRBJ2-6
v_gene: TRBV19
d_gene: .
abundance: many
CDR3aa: CASSIDSNTGANVLTF
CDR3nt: TGTGCCAGTAGTATCGATTCAAATACTGGGGCCAACGTCCTGACTTTC

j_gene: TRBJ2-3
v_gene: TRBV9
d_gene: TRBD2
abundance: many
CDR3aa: CASSNERGAYTDTQYF
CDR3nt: TGTGCCAGCAGCAACGAGCGGGGGGCATACACAGATACGCAGTATTTT

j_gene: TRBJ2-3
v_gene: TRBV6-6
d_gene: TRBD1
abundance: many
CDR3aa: CASSYNRGDTQYF
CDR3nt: TGTGCCAGCAGTTACAACAGGGGAGATACGCAGTATTTT

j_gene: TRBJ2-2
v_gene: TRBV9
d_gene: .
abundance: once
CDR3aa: CASSVDGGSGELFF
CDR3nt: TGTGCCAGCAGCGTAGATGGCGGATCCGGGGAGCTGTTTTTT

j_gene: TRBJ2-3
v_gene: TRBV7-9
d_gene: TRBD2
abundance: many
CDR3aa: CASSLSGSRTDTQYF
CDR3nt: TGTGCCAGCAGCCTTAGCGGGAGCCGCACAGATACGCAGTATTTT

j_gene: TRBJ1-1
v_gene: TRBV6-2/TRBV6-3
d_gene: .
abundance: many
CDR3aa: CASSPFGDRNTEAFF
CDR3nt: TGTGCCAGCTCCCCGTTCGGGGATCGGAACACTGAAGCTTTCTTT

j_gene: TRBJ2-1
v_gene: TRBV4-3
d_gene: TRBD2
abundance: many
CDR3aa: CASSQDLNGRAIYNEQFF
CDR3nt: TGCGCCAGCAGCCAAGATCTCAACGGGAGGGCCATCTACAATGAGCAGTTCTTC

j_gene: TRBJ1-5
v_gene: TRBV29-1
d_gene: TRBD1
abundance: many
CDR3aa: CSANPGQGAFGNQPQHF
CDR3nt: TGCAGCGCAAACCCGGGACAGGGGGCCTTTGGCAATCAGCCCCAGCATTTT

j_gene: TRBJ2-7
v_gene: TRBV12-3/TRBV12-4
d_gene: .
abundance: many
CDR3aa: CASSFGRATYEQYF
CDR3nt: TGTGCCAGCAGTTTTGGCAGGGCAACCTACGAGCAGTACTTC

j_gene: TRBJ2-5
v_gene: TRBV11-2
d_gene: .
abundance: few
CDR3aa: CASSFDLGGAQETQYF
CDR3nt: TGTGCCAGCAGCTTCGATCTAGGGGGAGCCCAAGAGACCCAGTACTTC

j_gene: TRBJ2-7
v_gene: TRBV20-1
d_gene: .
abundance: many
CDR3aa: CSAPDWSYEQYF
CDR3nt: TGCAGTGCTCCCGACTGGTCCTACGAGCAGTACTTC

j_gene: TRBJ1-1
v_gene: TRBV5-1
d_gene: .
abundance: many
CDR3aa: CASSKATMGNTEAFF
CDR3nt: TGCGCCAGCAGCAAGGCTACAATGGGAAACACTGAAGCTTTCTTT

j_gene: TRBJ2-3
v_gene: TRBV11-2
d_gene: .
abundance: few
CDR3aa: CASSLGPRDTDTQYF
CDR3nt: TGTGCCAGCAGCTTAGGTCCCAGGGATACAGATACGCAGTATTTT

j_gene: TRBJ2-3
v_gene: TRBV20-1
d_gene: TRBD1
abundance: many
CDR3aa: CSANAQGITDTQYF
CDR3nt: TGCAGTGCAAATGCACAGGGGATCACAGATACGCAGTATTTT

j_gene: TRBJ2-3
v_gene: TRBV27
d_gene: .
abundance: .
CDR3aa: CASSSLTGRGADTQYF
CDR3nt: TGTGCCAGCAGTTCCTTAACGGGCCGAGGAGCAGATACGCAGTATTTT

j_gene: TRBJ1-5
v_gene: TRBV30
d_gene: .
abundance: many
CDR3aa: CAWGRDNQPQHF
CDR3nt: TGTGCCTGGGGCAGGGATAATCAGCCCCAGCATTTT

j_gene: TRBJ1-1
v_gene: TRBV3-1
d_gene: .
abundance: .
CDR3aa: CASSQGSGGWNTEAFF
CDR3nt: TGTGCCAGCAGCCAGGGTAGCGGGGGCTGGAACACTGAAGCTTTCTTT

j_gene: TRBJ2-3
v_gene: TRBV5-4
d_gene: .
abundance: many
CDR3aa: CASSLTPAGTDTQYF
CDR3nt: TGTGCCAGCAGCTTGACCCCGGCTGGCACAGATACGCAGTATTTT

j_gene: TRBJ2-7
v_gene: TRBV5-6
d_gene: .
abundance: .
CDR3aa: CASSLDGLDYEQYF
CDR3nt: TGTGCCAGCAGCTTGGACGGGCTCGACTACGAGCAGTACTTC

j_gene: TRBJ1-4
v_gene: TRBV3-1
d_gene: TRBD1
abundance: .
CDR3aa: CASSQTGSNEKLFF
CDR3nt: TGTGCCAGCAGCCAGACAGGGAGTAATGAAAAACTGTTTTTT

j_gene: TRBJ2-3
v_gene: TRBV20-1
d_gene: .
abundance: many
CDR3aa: CSAREGGGDTQYF
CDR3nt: TGCAGTGCTAGAGAGGGTGGAGGAGATACGCAGTATTTT

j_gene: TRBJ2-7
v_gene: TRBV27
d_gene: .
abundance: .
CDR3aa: CASSSHRVGEQYF
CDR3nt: TGTGCCAGCAGTTCACACAGGGTTGGTGAGCAGTACTTC

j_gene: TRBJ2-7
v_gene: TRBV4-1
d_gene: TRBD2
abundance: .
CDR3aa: CASRDTSGGEQYF
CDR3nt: TGCGCCAGCAGGGATACTAGCGGGGGTGAGCAGTACTTC

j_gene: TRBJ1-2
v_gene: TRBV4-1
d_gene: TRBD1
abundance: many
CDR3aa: CASSQEVQGEFMDGYTF
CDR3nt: TGCGCCAGCAGCCAAGAAGTACAGGGGGAGTTCATGGATGGCTACACCTTC

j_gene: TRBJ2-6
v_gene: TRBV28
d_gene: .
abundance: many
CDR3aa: CASSYLQAGANVLTF
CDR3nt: TGTGCCAGCAGTTACTTACAGGCTGGGGCCAACGTCCTGACTTTC